This T cell receptor (beta chain) was found in a study of CD8+ T cells in alopecia areata. RNA, once extracted, was reverse transcribed into cDNA for use as the sequencing template. Measured with immunoSEQ multiplex PCR; TCRdb has only the in-frame clones, and not every one. The table has roughly 100,000 clones, more than 75% seen once. This CDR3 comprises 15 residues. V was trimmed by 0 bases and J by 3 bases, leaving 12 bases between them. Germline CDR1 is LGHNA and CDR2 is YNFKEQ. Treatment meaning: oral pan-JAK inhibitor, 5-10 mg twice daily. Sorting separated CD4+ and CD8+ T cells out of PBMCs. Sample: CD8+ T cells sorted from blood, taken at approximately week 31, from a patient treated with tofacitinib. The origin of this receptor is a human donor with alopecia areata. V gene TRBV4-2 combines with J gene TRBJ2-7; perhaps TRBD1 as D (6 bases). The DNA of the CDR3 is TGTGCCAGCAGCCAAGAGCCCAGGGGACACTACGAGCAGTACTTC. Protein product: CASSQEPRGHYEQYF.